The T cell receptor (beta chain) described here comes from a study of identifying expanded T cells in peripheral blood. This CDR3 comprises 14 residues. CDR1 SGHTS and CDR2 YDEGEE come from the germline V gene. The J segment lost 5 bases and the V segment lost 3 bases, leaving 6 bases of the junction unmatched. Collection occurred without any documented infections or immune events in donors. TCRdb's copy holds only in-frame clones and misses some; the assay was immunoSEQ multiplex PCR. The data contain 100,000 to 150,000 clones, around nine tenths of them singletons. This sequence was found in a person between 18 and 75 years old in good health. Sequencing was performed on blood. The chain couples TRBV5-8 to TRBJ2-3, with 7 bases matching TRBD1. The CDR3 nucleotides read TGTGCCAGCAGCTACAGGGGTGGGGGAGATACGCAGTATTTT. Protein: CASSYRGGGDTQYF.